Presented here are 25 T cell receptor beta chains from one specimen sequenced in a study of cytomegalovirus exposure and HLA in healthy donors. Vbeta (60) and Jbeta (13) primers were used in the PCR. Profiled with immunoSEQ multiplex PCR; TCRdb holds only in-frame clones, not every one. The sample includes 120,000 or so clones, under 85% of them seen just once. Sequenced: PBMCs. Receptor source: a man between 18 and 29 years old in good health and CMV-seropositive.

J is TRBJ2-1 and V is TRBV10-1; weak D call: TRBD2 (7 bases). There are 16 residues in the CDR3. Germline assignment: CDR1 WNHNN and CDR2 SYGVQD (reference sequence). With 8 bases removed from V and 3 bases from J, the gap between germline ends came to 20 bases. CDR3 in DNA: TGCGCCAGCGCGGGGGACAAGATTCCTTACTACAATGAGCAGTTCTTC. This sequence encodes CASAGDKIPYYNEQFF.

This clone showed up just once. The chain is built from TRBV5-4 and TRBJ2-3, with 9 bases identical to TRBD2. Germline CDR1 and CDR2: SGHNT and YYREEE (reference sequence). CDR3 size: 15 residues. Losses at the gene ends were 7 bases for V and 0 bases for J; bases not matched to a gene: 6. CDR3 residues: CASHTSGPSTDTQYF. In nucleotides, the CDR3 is TGTGCCAGCCATACTAGCGGGCCTAGCACAGATACGCAGTATTTT.

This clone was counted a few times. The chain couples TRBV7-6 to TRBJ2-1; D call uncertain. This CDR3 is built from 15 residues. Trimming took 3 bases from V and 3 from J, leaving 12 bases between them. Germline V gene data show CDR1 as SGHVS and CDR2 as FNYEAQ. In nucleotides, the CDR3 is TGTGCCAGCAGCTTTGTCCCGGTAGACTACAATGAGCAGTTCTTC. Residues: CASSFVPVDYNEQFF.

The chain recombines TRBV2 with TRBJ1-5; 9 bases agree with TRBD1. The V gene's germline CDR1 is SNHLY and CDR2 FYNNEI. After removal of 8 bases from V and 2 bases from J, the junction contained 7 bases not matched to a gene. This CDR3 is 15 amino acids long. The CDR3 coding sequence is TGTGCCAGCGAAAAGGGACAGGGAGGCAATCAGCCCCAGCATTTT. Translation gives CASEKGQGGNQPQHF.

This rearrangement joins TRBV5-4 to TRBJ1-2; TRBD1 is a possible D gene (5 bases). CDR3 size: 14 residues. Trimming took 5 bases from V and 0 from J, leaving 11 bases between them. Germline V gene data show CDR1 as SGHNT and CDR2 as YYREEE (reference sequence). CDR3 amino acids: CASSLTVPNYGYTF. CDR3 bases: TGTGCCAGCAGTTTGACAGTCCCTAACTATGGCTACACCTTC.

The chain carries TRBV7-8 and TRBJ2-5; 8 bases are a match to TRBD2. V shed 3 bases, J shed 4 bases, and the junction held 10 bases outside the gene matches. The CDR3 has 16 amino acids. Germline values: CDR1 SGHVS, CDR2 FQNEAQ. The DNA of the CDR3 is TGTGCCAGCAGCTTTCTTCCAGCGGGGGTGGGAGAGACCCAGTACTTC. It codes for CASSFLPAGVGETQYF.

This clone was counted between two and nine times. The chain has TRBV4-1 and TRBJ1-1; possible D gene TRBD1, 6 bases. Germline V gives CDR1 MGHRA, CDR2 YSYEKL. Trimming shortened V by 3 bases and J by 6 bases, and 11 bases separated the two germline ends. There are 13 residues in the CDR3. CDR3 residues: CASSHPGASEAFF. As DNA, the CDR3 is TGCGCCAGCAGCCACCCAGGGGCATCTGAAGCTTTCTTT.

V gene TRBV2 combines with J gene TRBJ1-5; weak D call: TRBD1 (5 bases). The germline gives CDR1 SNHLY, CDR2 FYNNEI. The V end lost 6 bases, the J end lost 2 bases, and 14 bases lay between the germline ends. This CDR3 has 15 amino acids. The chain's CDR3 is CASSEEQTGNQPQHF. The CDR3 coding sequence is TGTGCCAGCAGCGAGGAACAGACAGGCAATCAGCCCCAGCATTTT.

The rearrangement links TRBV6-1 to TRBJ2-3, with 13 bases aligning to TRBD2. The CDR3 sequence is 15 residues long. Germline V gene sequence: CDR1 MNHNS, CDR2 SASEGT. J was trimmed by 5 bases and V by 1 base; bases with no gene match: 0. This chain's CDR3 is CASSEGLAGGDTQYF. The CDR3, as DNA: TGTGCCAGCAGTGAAGGACTAGCGGGAGGAGATACGCAGTATTTT.

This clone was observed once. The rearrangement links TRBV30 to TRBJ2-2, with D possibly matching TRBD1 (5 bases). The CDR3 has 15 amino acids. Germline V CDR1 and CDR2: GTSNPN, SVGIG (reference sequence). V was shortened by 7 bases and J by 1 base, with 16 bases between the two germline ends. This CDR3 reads CASPPVQGNTGELFF. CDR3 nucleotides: TGTGCCTCCCCCCCGGTCCAGGGGAACACCGGGGAGCTGTTTTTT.

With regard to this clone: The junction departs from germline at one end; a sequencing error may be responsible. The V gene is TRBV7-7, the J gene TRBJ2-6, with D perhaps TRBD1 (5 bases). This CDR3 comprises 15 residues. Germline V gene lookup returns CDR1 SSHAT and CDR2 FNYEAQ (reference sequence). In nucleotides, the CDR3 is TGTGCTAGCAGCAAACAGGACTCTGGGGCCAACGTCCTGACTTTC. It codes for CASSKQDSGANVLTF.

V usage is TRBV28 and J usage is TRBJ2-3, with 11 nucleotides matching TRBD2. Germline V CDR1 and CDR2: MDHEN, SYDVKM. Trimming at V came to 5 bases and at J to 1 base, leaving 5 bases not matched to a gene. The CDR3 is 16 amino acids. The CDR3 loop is CASSPTGLAGTDTQYF. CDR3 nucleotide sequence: TGTGCCAGCAGTCCCACGGGACTAGCGGGCACAGATACGCAGTATTTT.

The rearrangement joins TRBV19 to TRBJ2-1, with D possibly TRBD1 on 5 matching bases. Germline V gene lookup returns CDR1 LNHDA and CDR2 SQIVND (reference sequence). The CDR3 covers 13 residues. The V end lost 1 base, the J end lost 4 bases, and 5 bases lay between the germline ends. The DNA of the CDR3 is TGTGCCAGTAGTATAGGACAGTACAATGAGCAGTTCTTC. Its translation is CASSIGQYNEQFF. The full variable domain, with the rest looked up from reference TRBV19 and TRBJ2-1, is DGGITQSPKYLFRKEGQNVTLSCEQNLNHDAMYWYRQDPGQGLRLIYYSQIVNDFQKGDIAEGYSVSREKKESFPLTVTSAQKNPTAFYLCASSIGQYNEQFFGPGTRLTVL.

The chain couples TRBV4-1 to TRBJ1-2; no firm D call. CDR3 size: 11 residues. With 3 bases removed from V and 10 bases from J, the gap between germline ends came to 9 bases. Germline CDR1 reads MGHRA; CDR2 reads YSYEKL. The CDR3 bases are TGCGCCAGCAGCCAGTCCAGATACTACACCTTC. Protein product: CASSQSRYYTF.

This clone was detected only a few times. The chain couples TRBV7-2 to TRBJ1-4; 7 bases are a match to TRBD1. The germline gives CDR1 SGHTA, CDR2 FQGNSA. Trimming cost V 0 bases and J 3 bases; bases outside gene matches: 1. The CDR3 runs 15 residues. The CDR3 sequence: CASSLATGPNEKLFF. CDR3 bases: TGTGCCAGCAGCTTAGCGACAGGGCCTAATGAAAAACTGTTTTTT.

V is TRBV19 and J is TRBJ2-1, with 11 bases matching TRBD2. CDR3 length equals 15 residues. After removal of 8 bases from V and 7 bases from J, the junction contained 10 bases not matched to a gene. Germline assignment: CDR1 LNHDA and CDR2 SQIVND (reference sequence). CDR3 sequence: CASSHTSGGQNEQFF. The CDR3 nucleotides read TGTGCCAGTTCACACACTAGCGGGGGCCAAAATGAGCAGTTCTTC.

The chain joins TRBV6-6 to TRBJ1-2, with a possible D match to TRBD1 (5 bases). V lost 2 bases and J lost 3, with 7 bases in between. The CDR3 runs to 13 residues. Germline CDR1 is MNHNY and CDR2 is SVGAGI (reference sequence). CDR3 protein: CASSYQTDYGYTF. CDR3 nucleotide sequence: TGTGCCAGCAGTTACCAGACAGACTATGGCTACACCTTC.

The CDR3 loop is CASSLGLGVEQYF. In nucleotides, the CDR3 is TGTGCCAGCAGCTTAGGCCTCGGGGTTGAGCAGTACTTC. The genes are TRBV13 and TRBJ2-7, with a weak D call TRBD2 (5 bases). The CDR3 loop spans 13 amino acids. The germline gives CDR1 PRHDT, CDR2 FYEKMQ (reference sequence). V gave up 0 bases and J gave up 7 bases, with 10 bases separating them.

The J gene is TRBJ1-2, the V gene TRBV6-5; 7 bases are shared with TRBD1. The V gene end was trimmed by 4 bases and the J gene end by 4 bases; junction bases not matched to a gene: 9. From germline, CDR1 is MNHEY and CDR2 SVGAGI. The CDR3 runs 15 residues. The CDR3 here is CASSFQNRGFYGYTF. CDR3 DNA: TGTGCCAGCAGTTTCCAGAACAGGGGATTCTATGGCTACACCTTC.

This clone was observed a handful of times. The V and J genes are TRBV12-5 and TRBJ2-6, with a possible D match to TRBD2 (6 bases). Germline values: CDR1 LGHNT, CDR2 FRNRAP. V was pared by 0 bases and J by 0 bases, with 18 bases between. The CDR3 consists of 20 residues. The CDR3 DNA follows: TGTGCTAGTGGTTTGGTACGCGGGGCCAGTCTGAGCTCTGGGGCCAACGTCCTGACTTTC. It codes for CASGLVRGASLSSGANVLTF.

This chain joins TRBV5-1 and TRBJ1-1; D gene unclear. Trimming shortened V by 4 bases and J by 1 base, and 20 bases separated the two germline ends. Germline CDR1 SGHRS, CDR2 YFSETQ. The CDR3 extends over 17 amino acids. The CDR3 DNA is TGCGCCAGCAGCCTCACGTCCTTCGGAGATCCGAACACTGAAGCTTTCTTT. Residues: CASSLTSFGDPNTEAFF.

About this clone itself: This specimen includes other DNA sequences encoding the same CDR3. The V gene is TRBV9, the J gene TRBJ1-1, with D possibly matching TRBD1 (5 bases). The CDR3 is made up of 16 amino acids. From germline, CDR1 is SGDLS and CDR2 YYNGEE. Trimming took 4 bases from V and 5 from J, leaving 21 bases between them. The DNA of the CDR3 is TGTGCCAGCAGCCCGTACCCGGGGGGAGCGAATACTGAAGCTTTCTTT. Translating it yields CASSPYPGGANTEAFF.

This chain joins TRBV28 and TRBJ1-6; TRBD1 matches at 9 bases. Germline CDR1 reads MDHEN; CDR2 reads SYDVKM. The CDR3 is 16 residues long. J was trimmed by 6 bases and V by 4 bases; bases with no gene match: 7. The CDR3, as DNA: TGTGCCAGCAGTTACCCGGGACAGGGTTCTAATTCACCCCTCCACTTT. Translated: CASSYPGQGSNSPLHF.

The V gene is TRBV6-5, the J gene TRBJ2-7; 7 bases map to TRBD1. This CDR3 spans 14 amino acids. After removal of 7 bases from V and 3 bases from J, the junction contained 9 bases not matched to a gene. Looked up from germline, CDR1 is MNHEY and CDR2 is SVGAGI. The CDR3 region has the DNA TGTGCCAGCACCGGGCGGACAGGCAACTACGAGCAGTACTTC. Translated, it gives CASTGRTGNYEQYF.

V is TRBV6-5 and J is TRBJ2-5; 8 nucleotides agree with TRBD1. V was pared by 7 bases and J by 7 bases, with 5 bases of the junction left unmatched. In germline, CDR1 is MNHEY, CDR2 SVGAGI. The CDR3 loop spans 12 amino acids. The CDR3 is CASTSGGATQYF. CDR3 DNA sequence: TGTGCCAGCACCTCAGGGGGCGCGACCCAGTACTTC.